These T cell receptor beta chains were read from a single sample in a study of blood T cell repertoires in COVID-19. Sequencing used immunoSEQ multiplex PCR; TCRdb keeps in-frame clones, though not all of them. The repertoire holds 190,000 or so clones, with about 90% as singletons. Sequenced input: PBMCs or T cells enriched from blood (not recorded which). These receptors were obtained from a woman aged 18-29 years who had recovered from COVID-19. The CDR3 runs from the conserved cysteine through the conserved F or W. Each record gives: J gene, clone size, D gene, V gene, CDR3 DNA, CDR3 protein. A D gene is named only where the DNA matches it firmly. Size is omitted from some rows. Given values are once, few, many or a class for expanded clones.

>TRBJ2-2|.|TRBD1|TRBV9
TGTGCCAGCAGCGGACGGGACAGGGGGATCACCGGGGAGCTGTTTTTT
CASSGRDRGITGELFF
>TRBJ2-1|.|.|TRBV3-1/TRBV3-2
TGTGCCAGCAGCCTCGGGGGTGGATACAATGAGCAGTTCTTC
CASSLGGGYNEQFF
>TRBJ1-2|.|.|TRBV4-1
TGCGCCAGCAGCCAGATTGGCTCGCTAGAGGGCTACACCTTC
CASSQIGSLEGYTF
>TRBJ2-2|.|.|TRBV4-1
TGCGCCAGCAGCCAAGATACCACAGGGCGCGCCGGGGAGCTGTTTTTT
CASSQDTTGRAGELFF
>TRBJ1-2|.|.|TRBV3-1/TRBV3-2
TGTGCCAGCAGCGGACAGTATGGCTACACCTTC
CASSGQYGYTF
>TRBJ1-5|.|.|TRBV10-2
TGCGCCAGCAGACCCACAGGGAGCAATCAGCCCCAGCATTTT
CASRPTGSNQPQHF
>TRBJ2-5|.|.|TRBV3-1/TRBV3-2
TGTGCCAGCAGCCAAGATGTTCAGGCCCAAGAGACCCAGTACTTC
CASSQDVQAQETQYF
>TRBJ2-1|many|.|TRBV6-5
TGTGCCAGCAGTCTACTAGATAAAGATGAGCAGTTCTTC
CASSLLDKDEQFF
>TRBJ2-1|.|TRBD2|TRBV18
TGTGCCAGCTCACCAAAGGTAGCGGGAAACAATGAGCAGTTCTTC
CASSPKVAGNNEQFF
>TRBJ2-1|.|.|TRBV10-3
TGTGCCATCAGTGAGTCTACAACAGGGCTCAATGAGCAGTTCTTC
CAISESTTGLNEQFF
>TRBJ2-3|.|.|TRBV1
TGCACCAGCAGCCAAGCCTCGGACAGGACGCAGTATTTT
CTSSQASDRTQYF
>TRBJ2-7|.|TRBD2|TRBV6-5
TGTGCCAGCAGTTACCGTGGGGGGGACTACGAGCAGTACTTC
CASSYRGGDYEQYF
>TRBJ2-2|.|TRBD1|TRBV24-1
TGTGCCGCGCAGGGGGAGCACACCGGGGAGCTGTTTTTT
CAAQGEHTGELFF
>TRBJ2-5|.|.|TRBV27
TGTGCCAGCAGTTTATCGGGTGTCCACGGGGTGGGGACCCAGTACTTC
CASSLSGVHGVGTQYF
>TRBJ2-5|.|.|TRBV24-1
TGTGCCACCAGTGATATGGCCAGGGGGGATTTGGGGGAGACCCAGTACTTC
CATSDMARGDLGETQYF
>TRBJ2-3|few|TRBD2|TRBV6-4
TGTGCCAGCAGTGACGCGGCGGGGGACTCGGATACGCAGTATTTT
CASSDAAGDSDTQYF
>TRBJ1-3|.|.|TRBV7-9
TGTGCCAGCAGCTTAGAGCAGGGTGGAAACACCATATATTTT
CASSLEQGGNTIYF
>TRBJ2-3|few|TRBD2|TRBV9
TGTGCCAGCAGCGCCCGTTTTGGCGGGGGGGTAACAGATACGCAGTATTTT
CASSARFGGGVTDTQYF
>TRBJ2-7|.|.|TRBV27
TGTGCCAGCAGTTTTCGACGGGGAGTTGGGTACGAGCAGTACTTC
CASSFRRGVGYEQYF
>TRBJ2-2|.|TRBD1|TRBV6-6
TGTGCCAGCAGTTCCAGACAGGGGTTGAACACCGGGGAGCTGTTTTTT
CASSSRQGLNTGELFF
>TRBJ1-1|.|TRBD1|TRBV7-9
TGTGCCAGCAGCCCCCGACAGGGGGTTGGGTACACTGAAGCTTTCTTT
CASSPRQGVGYTEAFF
>TRBJ2-5|.|.|TRBV2
TGTGCCAGCAGTCCCTATTCTCGGGAAGAGACCCAGTACTTC
CASSPYSREETQYF
>TRBJ1-1|.|TRBD1|TRBV5-4
TGTGCCAGCAGCCCAGGACAGGGGAACACTGAAGCTTTCTTT
CASSPGQGNTEAFF
>TRBJ2-5|.|.|TRBV7-2
TGTGCCAGCAGCCCAATCTCAGGCTTCCAAGAGACCCAGTACTTC
CASSPISGFQETQYF